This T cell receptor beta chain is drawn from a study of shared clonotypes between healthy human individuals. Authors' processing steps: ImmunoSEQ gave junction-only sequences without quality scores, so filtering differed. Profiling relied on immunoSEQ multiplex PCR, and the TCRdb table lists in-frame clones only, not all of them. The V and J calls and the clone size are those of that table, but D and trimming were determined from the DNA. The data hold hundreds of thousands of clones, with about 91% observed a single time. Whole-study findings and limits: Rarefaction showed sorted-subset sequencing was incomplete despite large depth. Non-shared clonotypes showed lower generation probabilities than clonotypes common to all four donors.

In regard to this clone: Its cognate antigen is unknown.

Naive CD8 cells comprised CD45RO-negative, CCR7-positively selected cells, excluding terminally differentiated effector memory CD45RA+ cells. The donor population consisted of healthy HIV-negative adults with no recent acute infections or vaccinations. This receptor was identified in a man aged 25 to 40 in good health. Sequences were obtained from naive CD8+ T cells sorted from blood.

For the CDR3, the DNA is TGTGCCAGCAGCTCGTTAGCGGGACCAACTCCACACCGAAGGTTCTTC. Amino acid sequence: CASSSLAGPTPHRRFF. This chain uses TRBV7-9 with TRBJ2-1, with 8 bases that match TRBD2. The CDR3 contains 16 residues. Trimming took 4 bases from V and 15 from J; bases not matched to a gene: 20. Germline lookup yields CDR1 SEHNR and CDR2 FQNEAQ (reference sequence).